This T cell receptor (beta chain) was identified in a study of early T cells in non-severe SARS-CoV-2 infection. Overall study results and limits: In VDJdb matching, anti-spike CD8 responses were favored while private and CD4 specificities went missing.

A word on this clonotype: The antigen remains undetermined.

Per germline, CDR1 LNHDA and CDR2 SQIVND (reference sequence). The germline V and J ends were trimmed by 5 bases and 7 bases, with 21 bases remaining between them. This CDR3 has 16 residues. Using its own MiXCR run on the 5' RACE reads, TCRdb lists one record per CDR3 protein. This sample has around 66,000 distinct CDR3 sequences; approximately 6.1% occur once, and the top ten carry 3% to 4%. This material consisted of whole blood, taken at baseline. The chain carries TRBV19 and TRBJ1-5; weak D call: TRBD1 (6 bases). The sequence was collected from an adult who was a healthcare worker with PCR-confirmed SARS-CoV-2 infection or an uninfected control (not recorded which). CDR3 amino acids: CASSLFPTGQGQPQHF. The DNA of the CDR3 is TGTGCCAGTAGTCTCTTCCCGACAGGCCAAGGGCAGCCCCAGCATTTT.